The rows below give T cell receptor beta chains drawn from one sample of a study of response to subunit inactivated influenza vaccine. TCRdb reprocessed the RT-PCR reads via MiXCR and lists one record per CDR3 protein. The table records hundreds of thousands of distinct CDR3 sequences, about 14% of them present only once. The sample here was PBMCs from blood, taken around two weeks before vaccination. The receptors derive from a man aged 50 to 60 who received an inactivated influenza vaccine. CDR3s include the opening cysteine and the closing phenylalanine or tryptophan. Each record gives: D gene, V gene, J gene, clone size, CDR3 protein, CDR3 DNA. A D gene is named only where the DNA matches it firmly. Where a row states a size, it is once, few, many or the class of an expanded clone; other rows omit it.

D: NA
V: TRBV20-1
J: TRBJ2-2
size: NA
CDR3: CSASTAENTGELFF
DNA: TGCAGTGCTAGCACAGCAGAGAACACCGGGGAGCTGTTTTTT

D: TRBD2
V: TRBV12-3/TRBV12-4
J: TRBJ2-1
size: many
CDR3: CASSMTSGRQLEEQFF
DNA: TGTGCCAGCAGTATGACTAGCGGGAGGCAGCTTGAGGAGCAGTTCTTC

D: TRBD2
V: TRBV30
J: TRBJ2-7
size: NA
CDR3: CAWMHSRGGWGGYEQYF
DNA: TGTGCCTGGATGCATTCTCGGGGGGGCTGGGGAGGGTACGAGCAGTACTTC

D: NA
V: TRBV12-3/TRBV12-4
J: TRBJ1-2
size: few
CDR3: CASSLTFNYGYTF
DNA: TGTGCCAGCAGTTTAACCTTTAACTATGGCTACACCTTC

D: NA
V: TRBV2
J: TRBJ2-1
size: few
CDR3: CASSEQGRSSYNEQFF
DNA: TGTGCCAGCAGCGAACAGGGACGGAGCTCCTACAATGAGCAGTTCTTC

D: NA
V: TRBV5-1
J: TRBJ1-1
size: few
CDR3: CASRNGLEAFF
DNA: TGCGCCAGCAGAAACGGGCTTGAAGCTTTCTTT

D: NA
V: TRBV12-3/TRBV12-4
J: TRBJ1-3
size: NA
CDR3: CASRRRLSGNTIYF
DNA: TGTGCCAGCAGGCGGCGGCTCTCTGGAAACACCATATATTTT

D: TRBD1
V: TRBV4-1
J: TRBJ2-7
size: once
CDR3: CASSQRDREGDEQYF
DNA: TGCGCCAGCAGCCAAAGAGACAGGGAAGGAGACGAGCAGTACTTC

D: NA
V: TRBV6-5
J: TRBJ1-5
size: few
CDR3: CASSYRGSNQPQHF
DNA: TGTGCCAGCAGTTATCGCGGTAGCAATCAGCCCCAGCATTTT

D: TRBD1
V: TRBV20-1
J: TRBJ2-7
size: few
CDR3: CSARDGTGKSYEQYF
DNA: TGCAGTGCTAGAGATGGGACAGGCAAGTCCTACGAGCAGTACTTC

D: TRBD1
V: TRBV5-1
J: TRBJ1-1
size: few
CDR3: CASRTQGGELTEAFF
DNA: TGCGCCAGCAGGACCCAAGGGGGCGAACTCACTGAAGCTTTCTTT

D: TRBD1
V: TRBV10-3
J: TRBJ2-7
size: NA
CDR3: CAISDLGQGAYEQYF
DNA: TGTGCCATCAGTGATCTGGGACAGGGGGCATACGAGCAGTACTTC

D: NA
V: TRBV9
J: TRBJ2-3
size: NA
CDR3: CASSGGKLSTDTQYF
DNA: TGTGCCAGCAGCGGCGGGAAGCTCAGCACAGATACGCAGTATTTT

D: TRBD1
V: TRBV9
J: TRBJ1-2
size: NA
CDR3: CASSTGTGKTNYGYTF
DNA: TGTGCCAGCAGCACCGGGACAGGGAAGACTAACTATGGCTACACCTTC

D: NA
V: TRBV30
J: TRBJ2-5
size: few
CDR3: CAWSVYFFKGQETQYF
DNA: TGTGCCTGGAGTGTATATTTCTTTAAGGGCCAAGAGACCCAGTACTTC

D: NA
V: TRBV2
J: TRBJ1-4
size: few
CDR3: CASSEAGVELFF
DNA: TGTGCCAGCAGTGAAGCCGGGGTTGAGCTGTTTTTT

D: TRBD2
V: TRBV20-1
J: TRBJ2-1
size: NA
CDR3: CSALAGVSYNKQFF
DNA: TGCAGTGCTTTAGCGGGAGTATCCTACAATAAGCAGTTCTTC

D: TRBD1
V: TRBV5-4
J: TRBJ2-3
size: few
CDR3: CASSWDRGHTDTQYF
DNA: TGTGCCAGCAGCTGGGACAGGGGGCACACAGATACGCAGTATTTT

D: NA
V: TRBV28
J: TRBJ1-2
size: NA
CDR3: CASSPPQGNYGYTF
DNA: TGTGCCAGCAGTCCGCCGCAGGGCAACTATGGCTACACCTTC

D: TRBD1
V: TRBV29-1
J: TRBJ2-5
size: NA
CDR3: CSVRPGGRETQYF
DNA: TGCAGCGTTCGACCAGGGGGACGGGAGACCCAGTACTTC

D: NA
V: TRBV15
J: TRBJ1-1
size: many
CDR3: CATSRPRQVSTEAFF
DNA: TGTGCCACCAGCCGTCCCCGACAGGTCAGTACTGAAGCTTTCTTT

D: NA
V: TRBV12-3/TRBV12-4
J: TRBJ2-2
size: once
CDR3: CASRGFRGTGELFF
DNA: TGTGCCAGCAGAGGATTTCGGGGTACCGGGGAGCTGTTTTTT

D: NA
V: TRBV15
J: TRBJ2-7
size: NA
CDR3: CATSRDQFYEQYF
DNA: TGTGCCACCAGCAGAGATCAGTTCTACGAGCAGTACTTC

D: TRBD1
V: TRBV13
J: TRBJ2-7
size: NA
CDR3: CASSLGDRDYYEQYF
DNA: TGTGCCAGCAGCTTAGGCGACAGGGATTACTACGAGCAGTACTTC

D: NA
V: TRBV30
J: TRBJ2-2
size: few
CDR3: CAWSEWLRGELFF
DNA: TGTGCCTGGAGTGAATGGTTGAGAGGGGAGCTGTTTTTT

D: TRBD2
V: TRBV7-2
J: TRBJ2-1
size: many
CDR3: CASSRIAGVVNEQFF
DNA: TGTGCCAGCAGTCGTATAGCGGGAGTGGTGAATGAGCAGTTCTTC

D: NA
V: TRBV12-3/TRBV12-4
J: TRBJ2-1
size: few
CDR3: CASSLSGAKGEQFF
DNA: TGTGCCAGCAGTTTATCGGGGGCAAAGGGTGAGCAGTTCTTC

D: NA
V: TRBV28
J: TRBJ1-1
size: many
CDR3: CASRWAPNTEAFF
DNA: TGTGCCAGCAGATGGGCCCCGAACACTGAAGCTTTCTTT